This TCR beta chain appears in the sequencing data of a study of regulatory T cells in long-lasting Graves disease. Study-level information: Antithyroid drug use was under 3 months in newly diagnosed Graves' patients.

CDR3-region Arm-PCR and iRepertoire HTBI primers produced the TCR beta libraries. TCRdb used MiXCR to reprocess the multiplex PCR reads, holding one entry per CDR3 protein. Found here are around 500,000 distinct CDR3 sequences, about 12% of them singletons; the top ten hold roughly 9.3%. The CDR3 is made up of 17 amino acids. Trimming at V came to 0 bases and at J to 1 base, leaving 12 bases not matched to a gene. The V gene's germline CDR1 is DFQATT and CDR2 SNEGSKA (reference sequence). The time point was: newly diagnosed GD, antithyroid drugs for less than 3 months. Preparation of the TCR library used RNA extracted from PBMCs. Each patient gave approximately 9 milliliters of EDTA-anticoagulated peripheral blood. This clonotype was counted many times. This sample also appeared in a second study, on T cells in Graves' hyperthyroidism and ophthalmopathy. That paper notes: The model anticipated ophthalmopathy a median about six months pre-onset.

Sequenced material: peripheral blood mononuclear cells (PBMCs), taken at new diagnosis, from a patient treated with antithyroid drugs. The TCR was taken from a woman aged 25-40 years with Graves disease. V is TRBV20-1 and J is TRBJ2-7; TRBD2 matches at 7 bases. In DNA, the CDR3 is TGCAGTGCTAGAGATCTAGCGGACCCCCATATGTCCTACGAGCAGTACTTC. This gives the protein CSARDLADPHMSYEQYF.